This TCR beta chain was retrieved from a study of T cell responses to AZD1222 COVID-19 vaccine. Study background: Second-dose intervals of approximately 4 or approximately 12 weeks were pooled. Whole-study findings and limits: Targets within unmutated variant regions were reportedly found for nearly half of spike-specific TCRs. Donors skewed white British and female; clonal diversity was possibly underestimated.

Worth noting for this clone: The antigen remains undetermined.

Method: immunoSEQ multiplex PCR; TCRdb's copy keeps in-frame clones and lacks some. The top ten clones hold about 9.3% of a sample with some 110,000 clones, 88% of them seen once. Germline CDR1 MNHEY, CDR2 SMNVEV (reference sequence). The CDR3 is made up of 14 amino acids. V dropped 8 bases and J dropped 3 bases, with 15 bases sitting between them. The gene calls are TRBV27 and TRBJ2-3, with a tentative D call TRBD2 (6 bases). Here the sequenced sample was peripheral blood, taken on day 0 of AZD1222 vaccination. This clonotype was sampled from an adult in good health. CDR3: CASRSAGRTDTQYF. CDR3 sequence (DNA): TGTGCCAGCCGGTCGGCGGGGCGGACAGATACGCAGTATTTT.